The clone carrying this T cell receptor (beta chain) showed up just a few times. Its specificity is not known. These data come from a study of T cell repertoires in cytomegalovirus infection. For the study at large: Well-studied HLA-B-restricted CMV epitopes were used in the study alongside recently identified HLA-C-restricted ones. Public TCR beta signature analysis indicated the presence of both CMV infection and matching HLA type. Study results and caveats: Summed frequency of shared TCR beta families picked out CMV carriers who also had the relevant HLA. In two of eight donors, the top clonotype was HLA-C-restricted CMV-specific.

J lost 2 bases, V lost 5 bases, and 10 bases had no gene match. The CDR3 has 16 amino acids. CDR1 is MDHEN and CDR2 is SYDVKM in the germline V gene. Each CDR3 protein gets one entry after TCRdb re-called the reads with MiXCR. The sample has around 120,000 distinct CDR3 sequences; roughly 39% are singletons. This clonotype originated in a human donor in good health (CMV status not recorded). Some clones in this sample may be carry-over from other donors' samples. The starting material was CD8+ T cells from cultured PBMCs, obtained from culture after CMV antigen stimulation. The rearrangement joins TRBV28 to TRBJ2-7; the match to TRBD1 covers 9 bases. The DNA for the CDR3 is TGTGCCAGCAGTACCCCGGACAGGGGCCTTACCTACGAGCAGTACTTC. Its translation: CASSTPDRGLTYEQYF.